These 10 T cell receptor beta chains originate from one sample sequenced in a study of T-cell reconstitution after alpha-beta-depleted transplantation in children. This sample's TCRbeta library carried unique molecular identifier barcodes. Via MiXCR, TCRdb re-called the PCR reads, giving one row per CDR3 protein. This sample yields fewer than 550,000 distinct CDR3 sequences, of which around 10% are seen a single time; around 13% belongs to the top ten. The starting material was PBMCs, mostly from graft donor cells, obtained 180 days after TCRalphabeta/CD19-depleted stem cell transplant. Every receptor here comes from a female patient aged 2-10 years who had a stem cell transplant for aplastic anemia, so the T cells may come from the graft donor.

The V call is TRBV7-2, the J call TRBJ2-4, with 9 positions matching TRBD2. In germline, CDR1 is SGHTA, CDR2 FQGNSA. Germline trimming cut 4 bases from V and 4 bases from J; bases unmatched to any gene: 11. CDR3 length equals 17 residues. The CDR3 DNA reads as TGTGCCAGCAGCTGGGGACTAGCCTCGACGCGGAAAAACATTCAGTACTTC. Its protein product is CASSWGLASTRKNIQYF.

V usage is TRBV24-1 and J usage is TRBJ2-5; D might be TRBD1 (6 bases). The germline CDR1 and CDR2 sequences are KGHDR and SFDVKD. This CDR3 has 13 residues. V gave up 8 bases and J gave up 1 base, with 10 bases separating them. This CDR3 is CATKHRAQETQYF. CDR3 nucleotides: TGTGCCACCAAACACAGGGCCCAAGAGACCCAGTACTTC.

At least ten counts were recorded for this clonotype. The chain has TRBV12-3 or TRBV12-4 and TRBJ1-5; TRBD1 matches at 8 bases. V lost 0 bases and J lost 7; bases outside the gene matches: 5. This CDR3 has 15 residues. The DNA for the CDR3 is TGTGCCAGCAGTTTAGCGGACAGGGATGGACAGCCCCAGCATTTT. The encoded protein is CASSLADRDGQPQHF.

This clonotype has only a few counts. The chain links TRBV25-1 to TRBJ2-7; maybe TRBD2 (7 bases). The germline gives CDR1 MGHDK, CDR2 SYGVNS. Trimming took off 5 bases at V and 1 base at J, with 18 bases between the two ends. The CDR3 is 16 amino acids. For the CDR3, the DNA is TGTGCCAGCAGTTCCCGGGGCAGGGGAGGGTCCTACGAGCAGTACTTC. It translates to CASSSRGRGGSYEQYF.

The chain links TRBV7-9 to TRBJ1-1, with D perhaps matching TRBD1 (5 bases). CDR3 length equals 15 residues. The V gene's germline CDR1 is SEHNR and CDR2 FQNEAQ (reference sequence). Trimming pared 2 bases from V and 1 base from J, leaving 11 bases between. Written as DNA, the CDR3 is TGTGCCAGCAGCTTAAAGGGACGGGGGAACACTGAAGCTTTCTTT. Translating it yields CASSLKGRGNTEAFF.

This clonotype has only a few counts. The genes are TRBV12-3 or TRBV12-4 and TRBJ1-2; D perhaps matches TRBD1 (6 bases). This CDR3 contains 14 residues. Trimming stripped 3 bases from V and 8 bases from J, with 16 bases between. The CDR3 coding sequence is TGTGCCAGCAGTTTTTCCGGCAGGGGTGACGGCTACACCTTC. Translating gives CASSFSGRGDGYTF.

Comments on this clonotype: At one boundary the junction diverges from the germline segment, which might be a read error. V gene TRBV12-3 or TRBV12-4 combines with J gene TRBJ1-1; perhaps TRBD1 as D (6 bases). The CDR3 is 18 residues long. In DNA form, the CDR3 reads TGTGCCATCAGTTCGTTTGGGGTGTGGGGGCATATGGACACTGAAGCTTTCTTT. It codes for CAISSFGVWGHMDTEAFF.

This chain links TRBV4-3 with TRBJ1-2, with D possibly TRBD1 on 6 matching bases. Germline V CDR1 and CDR2: LGHNA, YSLEER. V shed 4 bases and J shed 4 bases, with 22 bases lying between them. The CDR3 has 17 residues. The CDR3 DNA reads as TGCGCCAGCAGCCTCAAGTGGGGGCAGATCTTTAGCTATGGCTACACCTTC. Amino acids: CASSLKWGQIFSYGYTF.

This clonotype was detected only a few times. The gene calls are TRBV4-3 and TRBJ2-3; D is unresolved. With 2 bases removed from V and 3 bases from J, the gap between germline ends came to 9 bases. The CDR3 is 14 amino acids. The germline V gene has CDR1 LGHNA and CDR2 YSLEER. For the CDR3, the DNA is TGCGCCAGCAGCCAATTCGGTTCGACAGATACGCAGTATTTT. Translating gives CASSQFGSTDTQYF.

V and J are TRBV14 and TRBJ1-4; weak D call: TRBD1 (6 bases). Germline V lookup: CDR1 SGHDN, CDR2 FVKESK. The CDR3 length is 15 residues. With 4 bases removed from V and 4 bases from J, the gap between germline ends came to 13 bases. As DNA, the CDR3 is TGTGCCAGCAGCCGTCGACAGGTCCTTAATGAAAAACTGTTTTTT. Translation gives CASSRRQVLNEKLFF.